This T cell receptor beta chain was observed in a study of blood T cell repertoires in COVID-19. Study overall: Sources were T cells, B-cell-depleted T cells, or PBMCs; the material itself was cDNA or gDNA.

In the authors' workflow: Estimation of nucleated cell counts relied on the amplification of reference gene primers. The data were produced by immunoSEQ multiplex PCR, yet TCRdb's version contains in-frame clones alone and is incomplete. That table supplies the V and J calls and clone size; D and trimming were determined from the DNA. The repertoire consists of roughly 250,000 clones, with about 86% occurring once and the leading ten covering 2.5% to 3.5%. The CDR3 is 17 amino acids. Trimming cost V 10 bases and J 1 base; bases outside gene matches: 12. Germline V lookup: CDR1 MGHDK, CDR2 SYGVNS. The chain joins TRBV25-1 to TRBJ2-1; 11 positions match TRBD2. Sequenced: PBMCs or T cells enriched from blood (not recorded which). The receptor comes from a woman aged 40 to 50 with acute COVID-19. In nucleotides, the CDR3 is TGTGCCACCTCCGTGGTAGCGGGAGGGGAGTCCTACAATGAGCAGTTCTTC. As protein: CATSVVAGGESYNEQFF.